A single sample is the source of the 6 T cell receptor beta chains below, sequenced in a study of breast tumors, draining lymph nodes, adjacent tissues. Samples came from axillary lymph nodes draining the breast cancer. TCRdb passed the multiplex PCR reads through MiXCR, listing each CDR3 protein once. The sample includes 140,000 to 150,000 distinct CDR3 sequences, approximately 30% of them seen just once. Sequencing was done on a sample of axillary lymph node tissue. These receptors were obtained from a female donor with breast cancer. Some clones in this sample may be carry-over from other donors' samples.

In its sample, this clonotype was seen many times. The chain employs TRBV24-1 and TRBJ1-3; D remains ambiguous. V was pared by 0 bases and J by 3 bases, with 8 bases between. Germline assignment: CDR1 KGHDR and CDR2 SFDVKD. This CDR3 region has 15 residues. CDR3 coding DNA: TGTGCCACCAGTGATTTGAGGGAGATTGGAAACACCATATATTTT. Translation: CATSDLREIGNTIYF.

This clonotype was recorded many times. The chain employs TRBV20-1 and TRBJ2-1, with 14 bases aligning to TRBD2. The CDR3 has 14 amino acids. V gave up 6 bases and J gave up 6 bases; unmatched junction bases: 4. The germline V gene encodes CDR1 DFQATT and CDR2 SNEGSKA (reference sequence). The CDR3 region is CSARLAGGRNEQFF. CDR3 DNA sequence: TGCAGTGCCAGACTAGCGGGGGGGCGCAATGAGCAGTTCTTC.

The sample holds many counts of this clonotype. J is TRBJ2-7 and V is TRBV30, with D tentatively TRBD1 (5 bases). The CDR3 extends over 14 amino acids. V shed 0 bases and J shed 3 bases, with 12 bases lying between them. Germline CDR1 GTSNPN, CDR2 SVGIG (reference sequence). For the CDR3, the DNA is TGTGCCTGGAGTGTGGGTTCTCAGGGCTACGAGCAGTACTTC. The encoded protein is CAWSVGSQGYEQYF.

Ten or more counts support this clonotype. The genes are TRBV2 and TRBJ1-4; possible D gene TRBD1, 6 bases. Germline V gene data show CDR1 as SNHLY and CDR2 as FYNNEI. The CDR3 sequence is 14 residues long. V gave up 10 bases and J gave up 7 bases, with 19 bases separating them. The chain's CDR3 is CAMAEGGNGEKLFF. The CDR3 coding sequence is TGTGCCATGGCCGAGGGGGGTAATGGTGAAAAACTGTTTTTT.

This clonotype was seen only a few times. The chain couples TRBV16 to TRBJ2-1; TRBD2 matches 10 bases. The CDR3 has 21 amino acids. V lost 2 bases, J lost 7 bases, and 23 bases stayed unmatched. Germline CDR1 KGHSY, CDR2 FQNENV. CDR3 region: CASSQRPRASGGPGFVNEQFF. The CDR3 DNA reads TGTGCCAGCAGCCAAAGGCCCAGGGCTAGCGGGGGACCGGGGTTTGTAAATGAGCAGTTCTTC.

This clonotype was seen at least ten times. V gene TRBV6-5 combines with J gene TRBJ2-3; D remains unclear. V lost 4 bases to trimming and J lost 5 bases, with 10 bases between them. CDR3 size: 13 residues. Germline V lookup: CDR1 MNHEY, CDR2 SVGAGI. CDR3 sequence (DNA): TGTGCCAGCAGTTCCGTTCGTGGAGATACGCAGTATTTT. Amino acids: CASSSVRGDTQYF.